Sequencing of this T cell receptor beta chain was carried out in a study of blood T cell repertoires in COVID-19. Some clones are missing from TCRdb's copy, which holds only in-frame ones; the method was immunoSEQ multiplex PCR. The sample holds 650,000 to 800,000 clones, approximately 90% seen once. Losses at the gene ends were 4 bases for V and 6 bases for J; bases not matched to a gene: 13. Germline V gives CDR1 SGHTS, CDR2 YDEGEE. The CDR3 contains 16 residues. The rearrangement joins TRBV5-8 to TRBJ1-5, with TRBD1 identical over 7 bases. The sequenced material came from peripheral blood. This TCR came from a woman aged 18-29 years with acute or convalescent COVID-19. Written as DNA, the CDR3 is TGTGCCAGCAGCGGGGGACAGCAGGTCGTAAGTCAGCCCCAGCATTTT. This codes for CASSGGQQVVSQPQHF.